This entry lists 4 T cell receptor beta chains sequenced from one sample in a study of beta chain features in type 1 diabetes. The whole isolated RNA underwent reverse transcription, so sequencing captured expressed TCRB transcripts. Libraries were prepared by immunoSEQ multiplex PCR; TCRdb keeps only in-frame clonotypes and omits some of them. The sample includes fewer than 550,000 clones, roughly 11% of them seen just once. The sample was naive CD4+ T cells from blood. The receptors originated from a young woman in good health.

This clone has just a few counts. The CDR3 DNA reads TGTGCCAGCAGCGTAGAAAGGGACGCATTCTCTGGAAACACCATATATTTT. Protein product: CASSVERDAFSGNTIYF. The chain couples TRBV9 to TRBJ1-3, with D perhaps matching TRBD1 (5 bases). The CDR3 length is 17 residues. V lost 0 bases and J 0 bases, leaving 13 bases between the germline ends. Germline CDR1 reads SGDLS; CDR2 reads YYNGEE.

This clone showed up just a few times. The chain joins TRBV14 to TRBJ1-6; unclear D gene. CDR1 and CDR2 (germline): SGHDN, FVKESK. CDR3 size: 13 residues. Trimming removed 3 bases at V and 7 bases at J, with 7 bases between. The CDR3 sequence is CASSHAHNSPLHF. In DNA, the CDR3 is TGTGCCAGCAGCCATGCCCACAATTCACCCCTCCACTTT.

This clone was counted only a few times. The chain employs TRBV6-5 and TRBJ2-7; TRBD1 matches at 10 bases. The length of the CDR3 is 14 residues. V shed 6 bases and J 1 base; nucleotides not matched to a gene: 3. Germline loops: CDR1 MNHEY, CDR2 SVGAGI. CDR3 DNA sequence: TGTGCCAGCAGGCAGGACAGGGGGTCCTACGAGCAGTACTTC. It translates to CASRQDRGSYEQYF.

CDR3 nucleotides: TGTGCCAGCTCAGCCGCCCTCGCTAGCCTCGGCACAGATACGCAGTATTTT. Translation gives CASSAALASLGTDTQYF. The genes are TRBV18 and TRBJ2-3; D is perhaps TRBD2 (5 bases). The CDR3 has 17 residues. V shed 5 bases and J shed 1 base, with 19 bases lying between them. Looked up from germline, CDR1 is KGHSH and CDR2 is LQKENI.